These T cell receptor beta chains were read from a single sample in a study of T cell repertoires in cytomegalovirus infection. TCRdb called the reads again in MiXCR, with one record for every CDR3 protein. The repertoire holds 230,000 or so distinct CDR3 sequences, with about 17% as singletons. Sequenced input: CD8+ T cells from PBMCs. These receptors were obtained from a human donor in good health (CMV status not recorded). Some clones in this sample may be carry-over from other donors' samples. Each CDR3 is given without its conserved first and last residue. Fields, in order: J gene, CDR3 length, V gene, CDR3 protein.

j_call: TRBJ1-3
cdr3_length: 14
v_call: TRBV7-3
cdr3_aa: ASSVDRDRPRNTIY

j_call: TRBJ2-1
cdr3_length: 14
v_call: TRBV4-1
cdr3_aa: ASSPSRQGALNEQF

j_call: TRBJ2-7
cdr3_length: 10
v_call: TRBV12-3/TRBV12-4
cdr3_aa: ASSLAGTGLN

j_call: TRBJ1-2
cdr3_length: 13
v_call: TRBV18
cdr3_aa: ASSVSGQGDYGYT

j_call: TRBJ1-5
cdr3_length: 13
v_call: TRBV19
cdr3_aa: ASTWGAIGNQPQH

j_call: TRBJ1-1
cdr3_length: 12
v_call: TRBV7-3
cdr3_aa: ASSALTANTEAF

j_call: TRBJ1-6
cdr3_length: 11
v_call: TRBV25-1
cdr3_aa: ASTRSYNSPLH

j_call: TRBJ1-1
cdr3_length: 12
v_call: TRBV2
cdr3_aa: ASSGLEGTEEAF

j_call: TRBJ2-1
cdr3_length: 13
v_call: TRBV28
cdr3_aa: ASSMTSGGDNEQF

j_call: TRBJ2-6
cdr3_length: 13
v_call: TRBV2
cdr3_aa: ASRFDRAGANVLT

j_call: TRBJ1-4
cdr3_length: 13
v_call: TRBV7-8
cdr3_aa: ASSPLREIHEKLF

j_call: TRBJ1-1
cdr3_length: 14
v_call: TRBV4-1
cdr3_aa: ASSHYSPSVGTEAF

j_call: TRBJ2-7
cdr3_length: 15
v_call: TRBV12-3/TRBV12-4
cdr3_aa: ASSSLRPPGTGGEQY

j_call: TRBJ2-2
cdr3_length: 13
v_call: TRBV4-1
cdr3_aa: ASSQGRSETGELF

j_call: TRBJ1-2
cdr3_length: 13
v_call: TRBV15
cdr3_aa: ATSRDLQGPLGYT

j_call: TRBJ1-5
cdr3_length: 13
v_call: TRBV2
cdr3_aa: ASKGTIRGNQPQH

j_call: TRBJ2-2
cdr3_length: 13
v_call: TRBV6-1
cdr3_aa: ASSSTSGSTGELF

j_call: TRBJ1-1
cdr3_length: 14
v_call: TRBV27
cdr3_aa: ASRNPGTGGNTEAF

j_call: TRBJ2-3
cdr3_length: 13
v_call: TRBV12-3/TRBV12-4
cdr3_aa: ASRPTGQGTDTQY

j_call: TRBJ1-1
cdr3_length: 12
v_call: TRBV19
cdr3_aa: ASSIRGLDTEAF

j_call: TRBJ1-4
cdr3_length: 14
v_call: TRBV7-9
cdr3_aa: ASSPPGEGTNEKLF

j_call: TRBJ1-6
cdr3_length: 14
v_call: TRBV7-6
cdr3_aa: ASSLVSGGGDSPLH

j_call: TRBJ2-5
cdr3_length: 15
v_call: TRBV7-2
cdr3_aa: ASSFDPTRVAQETQY

j_call: TRBJ2-5
cdr3_length: 13
v_call: TRBV20-1
cdr3_aa: SARDLDRVVETQY

j_call: TRBJ1-1
cdr3_length: 13
v_call: TRBV5-6
cdr3_aa: ASSLVGGSGVEAF

j_call: TRBJ2-1
cdr3_length: 13
v_call: TRBV7-6
cdr3_aa: ASNLLSGENNEQF

j_call: TRBJ2-4
cdr3_length: 12
v_call: TRBV7-9
cdr3_aa: ASSSTKPKNIQY

j_call: TRBJ1-5
cdr3_length: 14
v_call: TRBV12-5
cdr3_aa: ASGLVPRVEGQPQH

j_call: TRBJ1-2
cdr3_length: 13
v_call: TRBV5-6
cdr3_aa: ASSLDVPFRYGYT

j_call: TRBJ2-3
cdr3_length: 14
v_call: TRBV12-3/TRBV12-4
cdr3_aa: ASSKGRGGSSDTQY

j_call: TRBJ2-1
cdr3_length: 20
v_call: TRBV20-1
cdr3_aa: SARGDILWTSGGSASYNEQF

j_call: TRBJ2-7
cdr3_length: 13
v_call: TRBV20-1
cdr3_aa: SARGRYSTGYEQY

j_call: TRBJ2-7
cdr3_length: 13
v_call: TRBV4-2
cdr3_aa: ASSQVSGQFYEQY

j_call: TRBJ2-1
cdr3_length: 15
v_call: TRBV15
cdr3_aa: ATSRTLLAFSYNEQF

j_call: TRBJ2-1
cdr3_length: 13
v_call: TRBV5-6
cdr3_aa: ASSSEPEVVNEQF

j_call: TRBJ2-5
cdr3_length: 12
v_call: TRBV7-6
cdr3_aa: ASSRTGSQETQY

j_call: TRBJ2-3
cdr3_length: 9
v_call: TRBV2
cdr3_aa: ASRNLDTQY

j_call: TRBJ2-3
cdr3_length: 15
v_call: TRBV28
cdr3_aa: ASSGGGSVKSTDTQY

j_call: TRBJ2-3
cdr3_length: 13
v_call: TRBV6-5
cdr3_aa: ASSNQPGVPDTQY

j_call: TRBJ2-5
cdr3_length: 14
v_call: TRBV11-2
cdr3_aa: ASSLGTAKSQETQY

j_call: TRBJ2-7
cdr3_length: 13
v_call: TRBV27
cdr3_aa: ASSFGPLAGALFN

j_call: TRBJ1-2
cdr3_length: 10
v_call: TRBV20-1
cdr3_aa: SAQVTDYGYT

j_call: TRBJ1-1
cdr3_length: 13
v_call: TRBV7-6
cdr3_aa: ASSLVGTGNTEAF

j_call: TRBJ2-7
cdr3_length: 12
v_call: TRBV7-8
cdr3_aa: ASSSGQGTHEQY

j_call: TRBJ1-6
cdr3_length: 13
v_call: TRBV20-1
cdr3_aa: SAQDREYGNSPLH

j_call: TRBJ2-3
cdr3_length: 12
v_call: TRBV3-1
cdr3_aa: ASSQDGRVEGPY

j_call: TRBJ2-7
cdr3_length: 11
v_call: TRBV20-1
cdr3_aa: SARSGGSYEQY

j_call: TRBJ1-4
cdr3_length: 9
v_call: TRBV12-3/TRBV12-4
cdr3_aa: ASSPGSELF

j_call: TRBJ2-1
cdr3_length: 14
v_call: TRBV20-1
cdr3_aa: SARDQSPGEGNEQF

j_call: TRBJ2-3
cdr3_length: 8
v_call: TRBV2
cdr3_aa: ASSVDTQY

j_call: TRBJ2-1
cdr3_length: 15
v_call: TRBV6-5
cdr3_aa: ASSYTWTSGGLNEQF

j_call: TRBJ2-7
cdr3_length: 12
v_call: TRBV20-1
cdr3_aa: SSPLTGSPGEQY

j_call: TRBJ2-5
cdr3_length: 10
v_call: TRBV12-3/TRBV12-4
cdr3_aa: ASSGRERTQY

j_call: TRBJ2-5
cdr3_length: 12
v_call: TRBV28
cdr3_aa: ASSPRGYQETQY